Presented here are 27 T cell receptor beta chains from one specimen sequenced in a study of PD-L1 blockade in urothelial cancer. TCRdb's copy holds only in-frame clones and misses some; the assay was immunoSEQ multiplex PCR. Among under 120,000 clones listed, around 85% were seen once. The starting material was PBMCs, obtained around atezolizumab (anti-PD-L1) treatment. These receptors all stem from a man aged 45 to 65 with urothelial cancer.

The chain joins TRBV11-2 to TRBJ2-5; a possible D gene is TRBD2 (6 bases). The germline CDR1 and CDR2 sequences are SGHAT and FQNNGV. V gave up 3 bases and J gave up 4 bases, with 12 bases separating them. The CDR3 length is 14 residues. This CDR3 is CASSFGGVGETQYF. CDR3 bases: TGTGCCAGCAGCTTTGGCGGGGTGGGAGAGACCCAGTACTTC.

This chain links TRBV14 with TRBJ2-7; tentative D call: TRBD2 (5 bases). V was cut by 3 bases and J by 4 bases, with 13 bases left in between. Germline V gene sequence: CDR1 SGHDN, CDR2 FVKESK. The CDR3 covers 14 residues. CDR3 in amino acids: CASSQRTRGYEQYF. DNA of the CDR3: TGTGCCAGCAGCCAGAGAACACGGGGTTACGAGCAGTACTTC.

The V call is TRBV9, the J call TRBJ2-7; D perhaps matches TRBD2 (6 bases). The CDR3 sequence is 15 residues long. V lost 4 bases and J lost 2, with 16 bases in between. Germline V lookup: CDR1 SGDLS, CDR2 YYNGEE. This chain's CDR3 is CASSPSSAPTYEQYF. The CDR3 DNA sequence: TGTGCCAGCAGCCCCTCTAGCGCCCCTACCTACGAGCAGTACTTC. Variable domain in full (rest from reference TRBV9 and TRBJ2-7): DSGVTQTPKHLITATGQRVTLRCSPRSGDLSVYWYQQSLDQGLQFLIQYYNGEERAKGNILERFSAQQFPDLHSELNLSSLELGDSALYFCASSPSSAPTYEQYFGPGTRLTVT.

This clone came up a few times. This chain's CDR3 is CASRSPSGRDSYEQYF. The CDR3 DNA reads as TGTGCCAGTAGATCTCCAAGCGGGAGGGACTCCTACGAGCAGTACTTC. The chain uses TRBV19 and TRBJ2-7; 10 positions agree with TRBD2. The J segment lost 0 bases and the V segment lost 6 bases, leaving 8 bases of the junction unmatched. This CDR3 comprises 16 residues. CDR1 is LNHDA and CDR2 is SQIVND in the germline V gene (reference sequence).

Only a few counts were recorded for this clone. The J gene is TRBJ1-5, the V gene TRBV19; TRBD1 aligns across 8 bases. The CDR3 extends over 13 amino acids. The germline V gene has CDR1 LNHDA and CDR2 SQIVND (reference sequence). V shed 6 bases and J 10 bases; nucleotides not matched to a gene: 8. The CDR3, as DNA: TGTGCCAGTAGGCCAGGGGGCGAAGCACCCCAGCATTTT. Residues: CASRPGGEAPQHF.

This clone occurred once. The chain recombines TRBV28 with TRBJ2-3; 8 nucleotides align to TRBD1. The CDR3 sequence is 18 residues long. V lost 7 bases and J lost 5; bases outside the gene matches: 20. Germline V lookup: CDR1 MDHEN, CDR2 SYDVKM. This CDR3 reads CASMRVVRRQGLVDTQYF. CDR3 coding DNA: TGTGCCAGCATGAGGGTTGTACGGAGACAGGGGCTCGTAGATACGCAGTATTTT.

The V gene is TRBV5-1, the J gene TRBJ2-7, with 9 positions matching TRBD1. Looked up from germline, CDR1 is SGHRS and CDR2 is YFSETQ. The CDR3 sequence is 14 residues long. V shed 4 bases, J shed 2 bases, and the junction held 4 bases outside the gene matches. The CDR3: CASSTGQGTYEQYF. DNA for the CDR3: TGCGCCAGCAGCACGGGACAGGGAACCTACGAGCAGTACTTC.

The J gene is TRBJ2-5, the V gene TRBV7-3; a possible D gene is TRBD2 (5 bases). Trimming removed 3 bases from V and 2 bases from J, with 7 bases in between. Germline CDR1 reads SGHTA; CDR2 reads FQGTGA. The CDR3 totals 13 residues. In DNA, the CDR3 is TGTGCCAGCAGCTTCAAGCGGCAAGAGACCCAGTACTTC. Translation: CASSFKRQETQYF.

In this sample, this clone turned up once. The genes are TRBV5-1 and TRBJ1-5; D gene unclear. The CDR3 sequence is 13 residues long. The ends were cut back, 5 bases at V and 5 bases at J, with 11 bases in the middle. Germline CDR1 is SGHRS and CDR2 is YFSETQ. In DNA form, the CDR3 reads TGCGCCAGCAGTTTCGGGGTTGATCAGCCCCAGCATTTT. This sequence encodes CASSFGVDQPQHF.

This sequence joins TRBV19 and TRBJ1-5; 7 bases match TRBD1. Germline lookup yields CDR1 LNHDA and CDR2 SQIVND (reference sequence). This CDR3 comprises 19 residues. V lost 1 base to trimming and J lost 4 bases; unmatched junction nucleotides: 16. CDR3 sequence: CASSIGPELTGWINQPQHF. The CDR3 coding sequence is TGTGCCAGTAGTATAGGGCCCGAATTGACAGGGTGGATTAATCAGCCCCAGCATTTT.

V usage is TRBV2 and J usage is TRBJ2-1, with unresolved D. This CDR3 region has 14 residues. The V end was cut by 8 bases, the J end by 0 bases, with 11 bases between. CDR1 SNHLY and CDR2 FYNNEI come from the germline V gene. The CDR3 protein is CASRRFSSYNEQFF. CDR3 DNA: TGTGCCAGCCGCAGATTCAGCTCCTACAATGAGCAGTTCTTC. The full variable domain, its missing parts supplied by reference TRBV2 and TRBJ2-1, is EPEVTQTPSHQVTQMGQEVILRCVPISNHLYFYWYRQILGQKVEFLVSFYNNEISEKSEIFDDQFSVERPDGSNFTLKIRSTKLEDSAMYFCASRRFSSYNEQFFGPGTRLTVL.

V is TRBV9 and J is TRBJ2-7; maybe TRBD1 (5 bases). V was shortened by 4 bases and J by 3 bases, with 11 bases between the two germline ends. The CDR3 extends over 13 amino acids. Germline loops: CDR1 SGDLS, CDR2 YYNGEE. The CDR3, as DNA: TGTGCCAGCAGCCCCCGGACACACTACGAGCAGTACTTC. It is translated as CASSPRTHYEQYF. The full variable domain, rest sourced from reference TRBV9 and TRBJ2-7, is DSGVTQTPKHLITATGQRVTLRCSPRSGDLSVYWYQQSLDQGLQFLIQYYNGEERAKGNILERFSAQQFPDLHSELNLSSLELGDSALYFCASSPRTHYEQYFGPGTRLTVT.

This clone showed up just once. This chain links TRBV19 with TRBJ2-1; D is unclear. Trimming took off 0 bases at V and 0 bases at J, with 21 bases between the two ends. CDR1 and CDR2 from the germline V gene are LNHDA and SQIVND (reference sequence). This CDR3 spans 20 amino acids. The CDR3 loop reads CASSIDPPYFTVSSYNEQFF. DNA of the CDR3: TGTGCCAGTAGTATAGATCCCCCTTACTTTACCGTTAGCTCCTACAATGAGCAGTTCTTC.

In its sample, this clone was seen a few times. The V and J genes are TRBV2 and TRBJ2-7, with TRBD2 matching over 10 bases. CDR3 size: 15 residues. Per germline, CDR1 SNHLY and CDR2 FYNNEI. J was trimmed by 3 bases and V by 6 bases; bases with no gene match: 8. CDR3 sequence: CASSRKREGRYEQYF. CDR3 nucleotide sequence: TGTGCCAGCAGCCGGAAGCGGGAGGGCCGCTACGAGCAGTACTTC.

The CDR3 DNA sequence: TGTGCCAGCAGCTTGGGACAGGGGATAGCACCCCTCCACTTT. This codes for CASSLGQGIAPLHF. The rearrangement joins TRBV5-4 to TRBJ1-6; TRBD1 agrees at 8 bases. Germline values: CDR1 SGHNT, CDR2 YYREEE (reference sequence). The CDR3 contains 14 residues. V shed 0 bases, J shed 11 bases, and the junction held 4 bases outside the gene matches.

The rearrangement links TRBV18 to TRBJ2-2, with 15 bases aligning to TRBD2. The V segment lost 3 bases and the J segment 6 bases; nucleotides outside the gene matches: 8. There are 18 residues in the CDR3. Per the germline V gene, CDR1 is KGHSH and CDR2 is LQKENI. The CDR3 nucleotides are TGTGCCAGCTCACCTACCGGGACTAGCGGGAGGAGTTCCGGGGAGCTGTTTTTT. Encoded protein: CASSPTGTSGRSSGELFF.

This chain joins TRBV11-3 and TRBJ2-1; 7 bases line up with TRBD2. Germline CDR1 reads SGHNT; CDR2 reads YENEEA. With 3 bases clipped from V and 0 bases from J, the junction kept 14 bases outside the gene matches. The CDR3 has 19 residues. In DNA form, the CDR3 reads TGTGCCAGCAGCTTCGACAGCGGGGTAGGCCACAGCTCCTACAATGAGCAGTTCTTC. Residues: CASSFDSGVGHSSYNEQFF.

This clone was detected once. The chain links TRBV19 to TRBJ1-2, with 11 nucleotides matching TRBD1. The germline V gene has CDR1 LNHDA and CDR2 SQIVND (reference sequence). The CDR3 sequence is 14 residues long. The trim removed 5 bases at V and 5 bases at J, leaving 4 bases unmatched. The DNA for the CDR3 is TGTGCCAGTAGTTCCGGGACAGGGGGTTATGGCTACACCTTC. It specifies CASSSGTGGYGYTF.

The CDR3 DNA reads as TGCGCCAGTATTTCCGGGAACTACAATGAGCAGTTCTTC. Encoded protein: CASISGNYNEQFF. The rearrangement links TRBV5-1 to TRBJ2-1; D is possibly TRBD2 (5 bases). The V gene lost 8 bases and the J gene lost 3 bases, with 12 bases spanning the gap. Germline CDR1 SGHRS, CDR2 YFSETQ. The length of the CDR3 is 13 residues.

The chain carries TRBV2 and TRBJ2-3, with D unclear. Per germline, CDR1 SNHLY and CDR2 FYNNEI. The CDR3 covers 12 residues. The V end was cut by 3 bases, the J end by 5 bases, with 6 bases between. In DNA form, the CDR3 reads TGTGCCAGCAGTGAGCTCAGAGATACGCAGTATTTT. Residues: CASSELRDTQYF.

The chain couples TRBV27 to TRBJ1-1; TRBD1 matches at 7 bases. This CDR3 comprises 14 residues. J lost 1 base, V lost 6 bases, and 5 bases had no gene match. Germline-derived CDR1 and CDR2 are MNHEY and SMNVEV (reference sequence). CDR3 in amino acids: CASSRQGTNTEAFF. The DNA of the CDR3 is TGTGCCAGCAGCAGACAGGGAACGAACACTGAAGCTTTCTTT.

V usage is TRBV10-3 and J usage is TRBJ2-5, with no clear D. This CDR3 spans 12 amino acids. Per germline, CDR1 ENHRY and CDR2 SYGVKD. V was trimmed by 7 bases and J by 4 bases, leaving 10 bases between them. CDR3 DNA sequence: TGTGCCATCAACGAACATGGAGAGACCCAGTACTTC. Amino acid sequence: CAINEHGETQYF.

This clone was recorded once. V usage is TRBV4-2 and J usage is TRBJ2-7; TRBD2 is a possible D gene (6 bases). The length of the CDR3 is 15 residues. Per the germline V gene, CDR1 is LGHNA and CDR2 is YNFKEQ. Trimming removed 0 bases from V and 7 bases from J, with 16 bases in between. This chain's CDR3 is CASSQDGLGGGEQYF. The CDR3 DNA follows: TGTGCCAGCAGCCAAGATGGACTGGGTGGGGGGGAGCAGTACTTC.

This clone showed up just once. The V and J genes are TRBV2 and TRBJ1-4; 9 bases agree with TRBD1. Germline values: CDR1 SNHLY, CDR2 FYNNEI. CDR3 length: 14 amino acids. With 3 bases clipped from V and 8 bases from J, the junction kept 4 bases outside the gene matches. CDR3 sequence: CASSDDRGKEKLFF. CDR3 DNA: TGTGCCAGCAGTGATGACAGGGGGAAAGAAAAACTGTTTTTT. Full variable domain (missing parts from reference TRBV2 and TRBJ1-4): EPEVTQTPSHQVTQMGQEVILRCVPISNHLYFYWYRQILGQKVEFLVSFYNNEISEKSEIFDDQFSVERPDGSNFTLKIRSTKLEDSAMYFCASSDDRGKEKLFFGSGTQLSVL.

In its sample, this clone was seen a few times. The chain recombines TRBV29-1 with TRBJ1-2, with 8 bases identical to TRBD1. The CDR3 is 14 amino acids. With V trimmed by 4 bases and J by 6 bases, 10 bases remained unmatched. CDR1 and CDR2 (germline): SQVTM, ANQGSEA. The CDR3 loop reads CSVVLTGEVNGYTF. CDR3 sequence (DNA): TGCAGCGTTGTATTGACAGGGGAGGTAAATGGCTACACCTTC.

The chain is built from TRBV28 and TRBJ1-1, with unresolved D. CDR1 and CDR2 (germline): MDHEN, SYDVKM. There are 12 residues in the CDR3. Trimming removed 2 bases from V and 8 bases from J, with 9 bases in between. The DNA of the CDR3 is TGTGCCAGCAGTTTAATGTCAGCGGAAGCTTTCTTT. It codes for CASSLMSAEAFF.

This clone was seen more than once but under ten times. The V gene is TRBV19, the J gene TRBJ1-5; D remains unclear. The CDR3 loop spans 15 amino acids. Looked up from germline, CDR1 is LNHDA and CDR2 is SQIVND (reference sequence). V gave up 6 bases and J gave up 2 bases, with 14 bases separating them. CDR3 in amino acids: CASRPDPRGNQPQHF. CDR3 coding DNA: TGTGCCAGTAGACCGGACCCGCGGGGCAATCAGCCCCAGCATTTT.